The present TCR beta chain was sequenced within a study of blood T cell repertoires in COVID-19. Looking at the study overall: Donors in the United States, Italy and Spain gave samples during acute or convalescent COVID-19. T cells, B-cell-depleted T cells, or PBMCs supplied cDNA or gDNA.

Original processing methods: The authors estimated nucleated cell counts from reference gene primer amplification. The table came from immunoSEQ multiplex PCR; TCRdb's copy has only in-frame clones and leaves some out. V and J calls and clone size follow that table, whereas D and trimming were derived from the DNA. This sample yields hundreds of thousands of clones, of which under 90% are seen a single time; roughly 2.7% belongs to the top ten. Between the trimmed V and J ends, which lost 1 base and 2 bases, there was a span of 13 bases. From germline, CDR1 is SGHRS and CDR2 YFSETQ. The CDR3 runs 15 residues.

The V call is TRBV5-1, the J call TRBJ2-7; possible D gene TRBD2, 6 bases. The sequence came from a woman between 40 and 50 years old with active or convalescent COVID-19. The sequencing sample was made of peripheral blood. This CDR3 reads CASSLTGLSPYEQYF. The DNA for the CDR3 is TGCGCCAGCAGCTTGACCGGACTATCCCCCTACGAGCAGTACTTC. Full variable domain (missing parts from reference TRBV5-1 and TRBJ2-7): KAGVTQTPRYLIKTRGQQVTLSCSPISGHRSVSWYQQTPGQGLQFLFEYFSETQRNKGNFPGRFSGRQFSNSRSEMNVSTLELGDSALYLCASSLTGLSPYEQYFGPGTRLTVT.